These 8 T cell receptor beta chains were all obtained from the same sample, sequenced in a study of OX40 agonist ivuxolimab in advanced cancers. The protocol was immunoSEQ multiplex PCR, while the TCRdb copy is restricted to in-frame clones and leaves out a portion. Among 78,000 or so clones listed, more than 85% were seen once. The specimen comprised CD4+ or CD8+ T cells sorted from blood, sampled in a trial of the OX40 agonist ivuxolimab. The receptors derive from an adult with an advanced solid tumor such as melanoma, head and neck, liver or kidney cancer.

The chain employs TRBV6-4 and TRBJ2-1, with 8 bases that match TRBD1. J was trimmed by 8 bases and V by 0 bases; bases with no gene match: 6. This CDR3 is 15 amino acids long. Germline CDR1 is MRHNA and CDR2 is SNTAGT. This CDR3 is CASSDSRQGRHEQFF. Here the CDR3 DNA reads TGTGCCAGCAGTGACTCCCGACAGGGGCGTCATGAGCAGTTCTTC.

The chain uses TRBV30 and TRBJ1-4, with 10 nucleotides matching TRBD1. Germline CDR1 is GTSNPN and CDR2 is SVGIG (reference sequence). This CDR3 is 16 amino acids long. V was pared by 0 bases and J by 5 bases, with 6 bases of the junction left unmatched. The CDR3 DNA follows: TGTGCCTGGAGTGTACATCGGGGACAGGGGAATGAAAAACTGTTTTTT. Its protein product is CAWSVHRGQGNEKLFF.

The J gene is TRBJ2-3, the V gene TRBV9; D ambiguous. CDR3 length: 11 amino acids. V gave up 4 bases and J gave up 3 bases, with 3 bases separating them. Looked up from germline, CDR1 is SGDLS and CDR2 is YYNGEE. The CDR3 loop is CASSLTDTQYF. DNA of the CDR3: TGTGCCAGCAGCTTGACAGATACGCAGTATTTT.

The V and J genes are TRBV2 and TRBJ2-7; possibly TRBD1 for D (6 bases). V gave up 9 bases and J gave up 5 bases, with 20 bases separating them. The germline V gene encodes CDR1 SNHLY and CDR2 FYNNEI. The CDR3 spans 14 residues. Here the CDR3 reads CAREMPGAQDEQYF. In DNA, the CDR3 is TGTGCCAGAGAGATGCCAGGGGCCCAGGACGAGCAGTACTTC.

The chain combines TRBV6-5 with TRBJ2-7, with D unresolved. Germline values: CDR1 MNHEY, CDR2 SVGAGI. This CDR3 has 12 residues. The V end lost 9 bases, the J end lost 2 bases, and 11 bases lay between the germline ends. In DNA form, the CDR3 reads TGTGCCAGTGGTATAGGGACCTACGAGCAGTACTTC. Protein product: CASGIGTYEQYF.

The chain recombines TRBV7-8 with TRBJ1-4, with 10 bases aligning to TRBD1. The length of the CDR3 is 14 residues. The V gene end was trimmed by 4 bases and the J gene end by 13 bases; junction bases not matched to a gene: 9. Germline V gene lookup returns CDR1 SGHVS and CDR2 FQNEAQ. The CDR3, as DNA: TGTGCCAGCAGCTCGGGGACAGGGGAAGTAGGACTGTTTTTT. It encodes CASSSGTGEVGLFF. Complete variable domain (other parts from reference TRBV7-8 and TRBJ1-4): GAGVSQSPRYKVAKRGQDVALRCDPISGHVSLFWYQQALGQGPEFLTYFQNEAQLDKSGLPSDRFFAERPEGSVSTLKIQRTQQEDSAVYLCASSSGTGEVGLFFGSGTQLSVL.

This chain uses TRBV7-9 with TRBJ1-1, with unresolved D. Per the germline V gene, CDR1 is SEHNR and CDR2 is FQNEAQ (reference sequence). Trimming removed 2 bases at V and 2 bases at J, with 15 bases between. The CDR3 extends over 16 amino acids. This CDR3 is CASSLSLDVRNTEAFF. CDR3 nucleotides: TGTGCCAGCAGCTTAAGCCTGGACGTAAGAAACACTGAAGCTTTCTTT.

The rearrangement uses TRBV7-2 and TRBJ1-4; D not certain. Looked up from germline, CDR1 is SGHTA and CDR2 is FQGNSA. V dropped 1 base and J dropped 7 bases, with 25 bases sitting between them. This CDR3 contains 19 residues. This chain's CDR3 is CASSLGWWDLRESGEKLFF. DNA for the CDR3: TGTGCCAGCAGCTTAGGTTGGTGGGATCTTCGCGAGTCGGGTGAAAAACTGTTTTTT. Together with reference TRBV7-2 and TRBJ1-4, the CDR3 gives the full variable domain: GAGVSQSPSNKVTEKGKDVELRCDPISGHTALYWYRQSLGQGLEFLIYFQGNSAPDKSGLPSDRFSAERTGGSVSTLTIQRTQQEDSAVYLCASSLGWWDLRESGEKLFFGSGTQLSVL.